Listed below are T cell receptor beta chains from one sample, sequenced in a study of T-cell memory formation after mild COVID-19. TCRdb independently ran MiXCR on the 5' RACE reads; one entry per CDR3 protein. The repertoire consists of roughly 300,000 distinct CDR3 sequences, with roughly 15% occurring once and the leading ten covering 22%. Sequences were obtained from PBMCs or a T cell subset sorted from them (not recorded which). The receptor source for this set is a man younger than 35 who had mild COVID-19 (a few samples of this study predate the infection). Cell type and time point are not known. CDR3s include the opening cysteine and the closing phenylalanine or tryptophan. D genes are given only for firm matches. Size tells how often a clone was seen (once, few, many) or the class of an expanded clone, and some rows leave it out.

v_call	clone_size	j_call	d_call	cdr3_aa	cdr3_nt
TRBV7-3	.	TRBJ2-1	TRBD2	CASSFSGGAPNEQFF	TGTGCCAGCAGTTTTAGCGGGGGGGCCCCCAATGAGCAGTTCTTC
TRBV15	.	TRBJ1-2	.	CATSRENYGYTF	TGTGCCACCAGCAGAGAAAACTATGGCTACACCTTC
TRBV20-1	.	TRBJ2-7	TRBD2	CSAKEDGGTRYEQYF	TGCAGTGCGAAAGAAGACGGGGGGACCCGCTACGAGCAGTACTTC
TRBV7-2	many	TRBJ1-2	.	CASSLLGDLYTF	TGTGCCAGCAGCTTACTGGGGGACCTCTACACCTTC
TRBV7-2	.	TRBJ2-2	.	CASSLGGVRQGIGGELFF	TGTGCCAGCAGCTTAGGCGGGGTTCGGCAGGGCATAGGCGGGGAGCTGTTTTTT
TRBV7-2	few	TRBJ1-1	.	CASSFNRWAAVANTEAFF	TGTGCCAGCAGCTTTAATAGGTGGGCAGCCGTAGCGAACACTGAAGCTTTCTTT
TRBV30	few	TRBJ1-2	.	CAWSRQTPLHSSGYTF	TGTGCCTGGAGTAGACAGACCCCTCTTCATTCCAGTGGCTACACCTTC
TRBV7-2	few	TRBJ2-1	TRBD1	CASSPWTGVNEQFF	TGTGCCAGCAGTCCCTGGACAGGCGTAAATGAGCAGTTCTTC
TRBV7-2	.	TRBJ1-1	.	CASSPGWVTEAFF	TGTGCCAGCAGCCCGGGATGGGTTACTGAAGCTTTCTTT
TRBV4-1	.	TRBJ2-3	.	CASSRASRTDTQYF	TGCGCCAGCAGCCGGGCCTCACGCACAGATACGCAGTATTTT
TRBV7-8	.	TRBJ2-7	.	CASSLVLDRKYEQYF	TGTGCCAGCAGCTTAGTTCTGGACAGAAAGTACGAGCAGTACTTC
TRBV3-1	many	TRBJ2-7	.	CASSHGAGASYEQYF	TGTGCCAGCAGCCACGGCGCCGGGGCTTCCTACGAGCAGTACTTC
TRBV6-2/TRBV6-3	.	TRBJ1-2	TRBD1	CASSPTGFNYGYTF	TGTGCCAGCAGTCCGACAGGGTTCAACTATGGCTACACCTTC
TRBV6-2/TRBV6-3	.	TRBJ2-1	.	CASSEWGSEQFF	TGTGCCAGCAGTGAATGGGGTTCTGAGCAGTTCTTC
TRBV4-3	.	TRBJ2-7	TRBD1	CASSQARDRGFEQYF	TGCGCCAGCAGCCAGGCCCGGGACAGGGGATTCGAGCAGTACTTC
TRBV11-2	many	TRBJ1-1	.	CASSSPAGSPEAFF	TGTGCCAGCAGCTCCCCGGCAGGGTCGCCTGAAGCTTTCTTT
TRBV7-2	many	TRBJ2-3	.	CASSPSVSSTDTQYF	TGTGCCAGCAGCCCTAGCGTATCTAGCACAGATACGCAGTATTTT
TRBV29-1	few	TRBJ2-1	TRBD2	CSAGLAGGIYNEQFF	TGCAGCGCTGGTCTAGCGGGGGGCATATACAATGAGCAGTTCTTC
TRBV7-2	few	TRBJ2-5	.	CASSPRTLQETQYF	TGTGCCAGCAGCCCGCGGACCCTCCAAGAGACCCAGTACTTC
TRBV7-2	few	TRBJ2-3	.	CASSRSQHGTDTQYF	TGTGCCAGCAGCAGGAGCCAACATGGCACAGATACGCAGTATTTT
TRBV24-1	.	TRBJ2-1	.	CATSRNNEQFF	TGTGCCACCAGCAGGAACAATGAGCAGTTCTTC
TRBV20-1	.	TRBJ2-3	.	CSARVGSWSSDTQYF	TGCAGTGCTAGAGTGGGTAGCTGGAGCTCAGATACGCAGTATTTT
TRBV2	.	TRBJ1-4	.	CASSDMGGGNEKLFF	TGTGCCAGCAGTGATATGGGCGGGGGTAATGAAAAACTGTTTTTT
TRBV5-1	.	TRBJ1-2	.	CASTREGRNYGYTF	TGCGCCAGTACACGGGAGGGTCGAAACTATGGCTACACCTTC
TRBV24-1	.	TRBJ2-1	TRBD1	CATSDRQSNEQFF	TGTGCCACCTCGGACAGGCAATCTAATGAGCAGTTCTTC
TRBV12-3/TRBV12-4	few	TRBJ2-3	TRBD2	CASSNSGGHDTQYF	TGTGCCAGCAGTAACTCGGGGGGGCACGATACGCAGTATTTT
TRBV9	.	TRBJ2-3	TRBD1	CASRPGTGGALDTQYF	TGTGCCAGCAGACCCGGGACAGGGGGAGCCCTGGATACGCAGTATTTT
TRBV28	.	TRBJ1-4	.	CASSLPSNEKLFF	TGTGCCAGCAGTTTACCCTCGAATGAAAAACTGTTTTTT
TRBV10-3	.	TRBJ2-3	.	CAIRVGSEAPEDTQYF	TGTGCCATCAGGGTCGGTTCTGAGGCGCCTGAAGATACGCAGTATTTT
TRBV9	.	TRBJ1-1	.	CASGPGDTEAFF	TGTGCCAGTGGTCCGGGCGACACTGAAGCTTTCTTT
TRBV20-1	once	TRBJ2-3	.	CSPSPVGRDTQYF	TGCAGTCCGTCCCCCGTGGGGCGGGATACGCAGTATTTT
TRBV28	.	TRBJ1-2	.	CASRTPAANYGYTF	TGTGCCAGCAGGACCCCGGCGGCGAACTATGGCTACACCTTC
TRBV5-1	many	TRBJ2-3	.	CASRPGDRYTQYF	TGCGCCAGCAGACCTGGTGACAGGTATACGCAGTATTTT
TRBV27	few	TRBJ2-2	.	CASSTRTDLNTGELFF	TGTGCCAGCAGTACCCGGACAGACCTGAACACCGGGGAGCTGTTTTTT
TRBV7-6	few	TRBJ2-3	.	CASSLTGVGSRSTDTQYF	TGTGCCAGCAGCTTAACGGGGGTGGGGTCCCGTAGCACAGATACGCAGTATTTT
TRBV2	few	TRBJ1-3	.	CASSLLDRENTIYF	TGTGCCAGCAGTCTCCTGGATAGGGAGAACACCATATATTTT
TRBV12-3/TRBV12-4	.	TRBJ2-3	TRBD1	CASSPGQQASTDTQYF	TGTGCCAGCAGTCCGGGACAGCAGGCTAGCACAGATACGCAGTATTTT
TRBV7-2	few	TRBJ2-3	.	CASSPGNANTDTQYF	TGTGCCAGCAGTCCGGGTAACGCGAACACAGATACGCAGTATTTT
TRBV20-1	.	TRBJ1-1	.	CSATRPEVTEAFF	TGCAGTGCTACCCGCCCGGAGGTGACTGAAGCTTTCTTT
TRBV7-2	few	TRBJ1-5	.	CASSLFGVRQPQHF	TGTGCCAGCAGCTTATTCGGGGTACGGCAGCCCCAGCATTTT
TRBV12-3/TRBV12-4	.	TRBJ2-3	TRBD2	CASSFVRGGSTDTQYF	TGTGCCAGCAGTTTTGTCCGCGGGGGGAGCACAGATACGCAGTATTTT
TRBV4-3	many	TRBJ2-5	.	CASSQDTQRETQYF	TGCGCCAGCAGCCAAGACACCCAACGGGAGACCCAGTACTTC
TRBV7-2	.	TRBJ2-3	TRBD2	CASSPYPPSGGPDTQYF	TGTGCCAGCAGCCCCTACCCCCCTAGCGGGGGGCCGGATACGCAGTATTTT
TRBV11-2	few	TRBJ2-2	TRBD1	CASSLDFGQGNTGELFF	TGTGCCAGCAGCTTAGATTTTGGACAGGGAAACACCGGGGAGCTGTTTTTT
TRBV6-2/TRBV6-3	.	TRBJ1-2	.	CASTGKKLTNYGYTF	TGTGCCAGCACCGGGAAGAAGCTTACTAACTATGGCTACACCTTC
TRBV19	.	TRBJ1-1	.	CASSFRRGTNTEAFF	TGTGCCAGTAGCTTTCGCCGGGGGACGAACACTGAAGCTTTCTTT
TRBV6-6	few	TRBJ1-6	.	CASRGGAANSPLHF	TGTGCCAGCAGGGGGGGAGCGGCCAATTCACCCCTCCACTTT
TRBV7-2	.	TRBJ2-7	TRBD2	CASSSGGAAQYF	TGTGCCAGCAGTAGCGGGGGGGCAGCGCAGTACTTC
TRBV12-3/TRBV12-4	many	TRBJ1-2	.	CASRPDGAYGYTF	TGTGCCAGCAGACCGGACGGTGCCTATGGCTACACCTTC
TRBV6-5	.	TRBJ2-2	TRBD2	CASSDSGGYTGELFF	TGTGCCAGCAGTGACAGCGGGGGGTACACCGGGGAGCTGTTTTTT
TRBV7-2	.	TRBJ2-5	TRBD2	CASSLALAGVETQYF	TGTGCCAGCAGCTTAGCACTAGCGGGGGTAGAGACCCAGTACTTC
TRBV12-3/TRBV12-4	few	TRBJ1-6	TRBD1	CASSLDREASPLHF	TGTGCCAGCAGTTTGGACAGGGAGGCTTCACCCCTCCACTTT
TRBV7-6	.	TRBJ2-3	TRBD1	CASSSEQGGTDTQYF	TGTGCCAGCAGCTCGGAACAGGGGGGCACAGATACGCAGTATTTT
TRBV6-2/TRBV6-3	once	TRBJ2-3	.	CASSYWGAGTDTQYF	TGTGCCAGCAGTTACTGGGGGGCTGGCACAGATACGCAGTATTTT
TRBV6-2/TRBV6-3	few	TRBJ2-7	.	CASSYTRDEQYF	TGTGCCAGCAGTTACACGCGAGACGAGCAGTACTTC